This record concerns one TCR beta chain sequence. The antigen is unknown. A much more abundant neighbour one base away suggests this may be a read error. The second PCR ran roughly 6 to 11 cycles with a sample-barcoded 5' primer and J-beta primers. Every sample returned 2.5 million or more CDR3-containing paired-end reads. TCRdb re-derived calls from the 5' RACE reads in MiXCR, one entry per CDR3 protein. The profile shows 550,000 to 600,000 distinct CDR3 sequences, roughly 43% of them singletons. This specimen belongs to a study of blood T cells in healthy people across ages. The V gene's germline CDR1 is MNHEY and CDR2 SVGAGI. The CDR3 loop spans 14 amino acids. The study's findings and limits: Per-million-T-cell TCR beta diversity fell roughly linearly with age.

The source is a man at least 80 years old in good health. This chain links TRBV6-5 with TRBJ1-2, with D perhaps TRBD1 (6 bases). Sequences were obtained from blood. CDR3 residues: CASSDSGGRYGYTF. CDR3 DNA: TGTGCCAGCAGTGACTCCGGGGGCCGCTATGGCTACACCTTC.